These 21 T cell receptor beta chains share one sample of origin, sequenced in a study of blood T cell repertoires in COVID-19. TCRdb's table, derived via immunoSEQ multiplex PCR, lists solely in-frame clones and lacks some. The sample shows a few hundred thousand clones, 70% to 90% of them seen only once. The sample was PBMCs or T cells enriched from blood (not recorded which). The receptors stem from a woman aged 25-40 years who had recovered from COVID-19.

Worth noting for this clone: At the DNA level, this CDR3 is encoded by other sequences in the same sample as well. The CDR3 region has the DNA TGTGCCAGTAGTACCACCGGGACAGGGAATCAGCCCCAGCATTTT. This gives the protein CASSTTGTGNQPQHF. V gene TRBV19 combines with J gene TRBJ1-5; 9 bases align to TRBD1. V lost 4 bases, J lost 4 bases, and 5 bases stayed unmatched. Germline CDR1 and CDR2: LNHDA and SQIVND (reference sequence). This CDR3 is built from 15 residues. Using reference TRBV19 and TRBJ1-5 for the parts outside the CDR3, the full variable domain is DGGITQSPKYLFRKEGQNVTLSCEQNLNHDAMYWYRQDPGQGLRLIYYSQIVNDFQKGDIAEGYSVSREKKESFPLTVTSAQKNPTAFYLCASSTTGTGNQPQHFGDGTRLSIL.

The chain combines TRBV7-8 with TRBJ1-3; D gene uncertain. Looked up from germline, CDR1 is SGHVS and CDR2 is FQNEAQ. Trimming pared 1 base from V and 0 bases from J, leaving 4 bases between. The CDR3 runs 14 residues. The chain's CDR3 is CASSLGSSGNTIYF. The CDR3, as DNA: TGTGCCAGCAGCTTAGGGAGCTCTGGAAACACCATATATTTT.

J is TRBJ2-1 and V is TRBV11-3; 14 bases align to TRBD2. The J segment lost 9 bases and the V segment lost 2 bases, leaving 9 bases of the junction unmatched. Germline V gives CDR1 SGHNT, CDR2 YENEEA. This CDR3 comprises 17 residues. The CDR3 DNA is TGTGCCAGCAGCTTAATGGGGGGGACTAGCGGGAGTGGTGAGCAGTTCTTC. It encodes CASSLMGGTSGSGEQFF.

This clone was seen a handful of times. This sequence joins TRBV19 and TRBJ1-6; TRBD1 is a possible D gene (5 bases). The CDR3 consists of 14 residues. Germline-derived CDR1 and CDR2 are LNHDA and SQIVND (reference sequence). Trimming left V 7 bases short and J 13 bases short, with 20 bases between. The CDR3 DNA reads as TGTGCCAGTACCATTACAGGTACTTTCGCGCCCCTCCACTTT. Translated, it gives CASTITGTFAPLHF.

This clone has a count of ten or more. The V and J genes are TRBV6-4 and TRBJ1-1; the match to TRBD1 covers 7 bases. The V gene end was trimmed by 6 bases and the J gene end by 1 base; junction bases not matched to a gene: 2. CDR1 is MRHNA, CDR2 SNTAGT, per germline. The CDR3 is 13 amino acids. CDR3 in DNA: TGTGCCAGCAGCCAGGGGGAGAACACTGAAGCTTTCTTT. Amino acids: CASSQGENTEAFF.

The rearrangement uses TRBV30 and TRBJ1-2; the match to TRBD1 covers 7 bases. Germline assignment: CDR1 GTSNPN and CDR2 SVGIG (reference sequence). V lost 3 bases to trimming and J lost 6 bases; unmatched junction nucleotides: 7. This CDR3 is 13 amino acids long. The CDR3 nucleotides are TGTGCCTGGAGCGGACACAGGGGCGATGGCTACACCTTC. Translating it yields CAWSGHRGDGYTF.

This chain connects TRBV29-1 to TRBJ1-2; no definite D call. In germline, CDR1 is SQVTM, CDR2 ANQGSEA. The CDR3 extends over 10 amino acids. Trimming removed 8 bases at V and 5 bases at J, with 9 bases between. CDR3 nucleotide sequence: TGCAGCATTTACAAGTATGGCTACACCTTC. As protein: CSIYKYGYTF.

The chain couples TRBV15 to TRBJ1-2, with D possibly matching TRBD1 (5 bases). Germline loops: CDR1 LNHNV, CDR2 YYDKDF (reference sequence). The CDR3 consists of 15 residues. Between the trimmed V and J ends, which lost 0 bases and 4 bases, there was a span of 12 bases. CDR3 nucleotide sequence: TGTGCCACCAGCAGAGATCGTCAGGGTTCCTATGGCTACACCTTC. This gives the protein CATSRDRQGSYGYTF.

The rearrangement links TRBV21-1 to TRBJ1-5; the DNA was not used to check the table's D call, TRBD1. TRBV21-1 is a listed pseudogene. The CDR3 totals 15 residues. The CDR3 loop reads CASSKDGTGNQPQHF. The CDR3 DNA reads as TGTGCCAGCAGCAAAGATGGGACAGGGAATCAGCCCCAGCATTTT.

This clone was counted once. The chain employs TRBV6-6 and TRBJ1-6; tentatively, D is TRBD1 (5 bases). In germline, CDR1 is MNHNY, CDR2 SVGAGI (reference sequence). The CDR3 is 16 residues long. V gave up 0 bases and J gave up 7 bases, with 13 bases separating them. This CDR3 is CASSYSAGQGNSPLHF. CDR3 in DNA: TGTGCCAGCAGTTACTCGGCAGGGCAGGGCAATTCACCCCTCCACTTT.

The sample holds one count of this clone. CDR3 nucleotide sequence: TGTGCCATCTCGAAAGGGGTCGACTCTAATTCACCCCTCCACTTT. Protein: CAISKGVDSNSPLHF. This chain uses TRBV2 with TRBJ1-6; D perhaps matches TRBD1 (5 bases). The germline V and J ends were trimmed by 10 bases and 6 bases, with 19 bases remaining between them. Germline V gene lookup returns CDR1 SNHLY and CDR2 FYNNEI. The CDR3 has 15 residues.

The J gene is TRBJ2-7, the V gene TRBV10-1; a weak D match, TRBD2 (6 bases). The V end lost 5 bases, the J end lost 2 bases, and 13 bases lay between the germline ends. The CDR3 consists of 14 residues. The germline CDR1 and CDR2 sequences are WNHNN and SYGVQD (reference sequence). CDR3 nucleotide sequence: TGCGCCAGCAGTCCGGGCGGGGCTCCCTACGAGCAGTACTTC. Protein: CASSPGGAPYEQYF.

The DNA of the CDR3 is TGTGCCCCCGGGACTGAAGCTTTCTTT. Protein product: CAPGTEAFF. This chain uses TRBV30 with TRBJ1-1; D gene unclear. Trimming removed 8 bases at V and 5 bases at J, with 6 bases between. The germline CDR1 and CDR2 sequences are GTSNPN and SVGIG (reference sequence). The CDR3 is 9 residues long.

The chain links TRBV15 to TRBJ2-7, with 9 bases matching TRBD1. Germline V gene sequence: CDR1 LNHNV, CDR2 YYDKDF (reference sequence). The CDR3 is made up of 16 amino acids. V was pared by 0 bases and J by 2 bases, with 5 bases of the junction left unmatched. The CDR3 is CATSREGTGLPYEQYF. The CDR3 region has the DNA TGTGCCACCAGCAGAGAGGGGACAGGGCTGCCCTACGAGCAGTACTTC. The variable domain in full, with the rest retrieved from reference TRBV15 and TRBJ2-7, is DAMVIQNPRYQVTQFGKPVTLSCSQTLNHNVMYWYQQKSSQAPKLLFHYYDKDFNNEADTPDNFQSRRPNTSFCFLDIRSPGLGDTAMYLCATSREGTGLPYEQYFGPGTRLTVT.

The J gene is TRBJ2-5, the V gene TRBV7-2; TRBD1 matches at 8 bases. Germline lookup yields CDR1 SGHTA and CDR2 FQGNSA. This CDR3 contains 15 residues. Germline trimming cut 3 bases from V and 5 bases from J; bases unmatched to any gene: 8. The CDR3 reads CASSFGTGEWETQYF. The CDR3 DNA reads as TGTGCCAGCAGCTTCGGGACAGGAGAGTGGGAGACCCAGTACTTC.

The chain uses TRBV19 and TRBJ2-2, with 9 bases that match TRBD1. This CDR3 has 17 residues. The trim removed 7 bases at V and 1 base at J, leaving 10 bases unmatched. Germline V CDR1 and CDR2: LNHDA, SQIVND (reference sequence). The chain's CDR3 is CASTRQGVIGNTGELFF. The CDR3, as DNA: TGTGCCAGTACTCGACAGGGGGTCATCGGGAACACCGGGGAGCTGTTTTTT.

Points on this clone: The sample has other DNA sequences that encode this CDR3 too. The rearrangement joins TRBV20-1 to TRBJ2-5; D gene uncertain. Germline V gene data show CDR1 as DFQATT and CDR2 as SNEGSKA (reference sequence). Deletions cut 6 bases from V and 5 bases from J, with 7 bases between. CDR3 length: 10 amino acids. This CDR3 reads CSANRETQYF. CDR3 nucleotide sequence: TGCAGTGCCAACCGGGAGACCCAGTACTTC.

This clone has at least ten counts. The rearrangement links TRBV11-2 to TRBJ1-1; D might be TRBD1 (6 bases). CDR1 SGHAT and CDR2 FQNNGV come from the germline V gene. Trimming removed 5 bases at V and 4 bases at J, with 17 bases between. This CDR3 region has 15 residues. CDR3 residues: CASSPKRAGVTEAFF. The CDR3, as DNA: TGTGCCAGCAGCCCCAAACGGGCAGGGGTCACTGAAGCTTTCTTT.

The CDR3 here is CASNFMGTANTGELFF. CDR3 DNA: TGTGCCAGCAATTTTATGGGCACCGCGAACACCGGGGAGCTGTTTTTT. This chain uses TRBV28 with TRBJ2-2; unclear D gene. V dropped 7 bases and J dropped 0 bases, with 15 bases sitting between them. The CDR3 is 16 residues long. CDR1 is MDHEN, CDR2 SYDVKM, per germline.

This rearrangement joins TRBV7-9 to TRBJ1-2; 7 bases line up with TRBD1. The CDR3 is made up of 16 amino acids. After removal of 1 base from V and 3 bases from J, the junction contained 8 bases not matched to a gene. Per germline, CDR1 SEHNR and CDR2 FQNEAQ (reference sequence). CDR3 nucleotides: TGTGCCAGCAGCTTAGGACCAGGACAGGAGCACTATGGCTACACCTTC. Protein sequence: CASSLGPGQEHYGYTF.

In this sample, this clone turned up once. The genes are TRBV5-1 and TRBJ1-4; perhaps TRBD1 as D (5 bases). CDR3 length equals 15 residues. V was trimmed by 0 bases and J by 4 bases, leaving 10 bases between them. Germline V gene lookup returns CDR1 SGHRS and CDR2 YFSETQ. CDR3 sequence: CASSLDATVNEKLFF. In nucleotides, the CDR3 is TGCGCCAGCAGCTTGGACGCGACAGTTAATGAAAAACTGTTTTTT.